The 10 T cell receptor beta chains reported below all come from one sample, sequenced in a study of T cells in Graves' hyperthyroidism and ophthalmopathy. There were TCR beta CDR3 regions amplified from RNA transcripts. The HTBI primer set drove a first-round RT-PCR of the TCR CDR3. Each CDR3 protein gets one entry after TCRdb re-called the multiplex PCR reads with MiXCR. Of almost 500,000 distinct CDR3 sequences listed, about 20% are singletons. The material sequenced was blood. All receptors derive from a woman between 70 and 85 years old with Graves' ophthalmopathy.

This clonotype has only a few counts. The gene calls are TRBV15 and TRBJ1-2; D is uncertain. Trimming shortened V by 4 bases and J by 4 bases, and 13 bases separated the two germline ends. Germline CDR1 LNHNV, CDR2 YYDKDF (reference sequence). The CDR3 spans 14 residues. Here the CDR3 DNA reads TGTGCCACCAGCATAACCGGGAACTTCTATGGCTACACCTTC. Encoded protein: CATSITGNFYGYTF.

This clonotype has a count of ten or more. J is TRBJ2-5 and V is TRBV7-3; D is possibly TRBD2 (5 bases). Germline loops: CDR1 SGHTA, CDR2 FQGTGA. This CDR3 comprises 15 residues. Trimming pared 3 bases from V and 1 base from J, leaving 12 bases between. This chain's CDR3 is CASSLGDGLQETQYF. CDR3 coding DNA: TGTGCCAGCAGCTTGGGAGACGGGCTCCAAGAGACCCAGTACTTC. Full variable domain (outside the CDR3, taken from reference TRBV7-3 and TRBJ2-5): GAGVSQTPSNKVTEKGKYVELRCDPISGHTALYWYRQSLGQGPEFLIYFQGTGAADDSGLPNDRFFAVRPEGSVSTLKIQRTERGDSAVYLCASSLGDGLQETQYFGPGTRLLVL.

This clonotype turned up a few times. V is TRBV11-2 and J is TRBJ2-2; TRBD2 is a possible D gene (5 bases). V dropped 7 bases and J dropped 1 base, with 22 bases sitting between them. CDR3 size: 18 residues. Germline V gene lookup returns CDR1 SGHAT and CDR2 FQNNGV. CDR3 nucleotides: TGTGCCAGCATGCTAGGGCGTAGCGCGACTTTGAACACCGGGGAGCTGTTTTTT. This sequence encodes CASMLGRSATLNTGELFF.

The chain joins TRBV4-3 to TRBJ1-2, with D possibly matching TRBD1 (5 bases). V was trimmed by 1 base and J by 7 bases, leaving 19 bases between them. CDR1 LGHNA and CDR2 YSLEER come from the germline V gene. The CDR3 covers 16 residues. CDR3 sequence reads: CASSQVWWGERGGYTF. The DNA of the CDR3 is TGCGCCAGCAGCCAAGTTTGGTGGGGTGAGAGGGGTGGCTACACCTTC.

This clonotype has only a few counts. V gene TRBV5-1 combines with J gene TRBJ1-4; the D gene is possibly TRBD1 (5 bases). The CDR3 totals 15 residues. V dropped 4 bases and J dropped 8 bases, with 18 bases sitting between them. The germline V gene has CDR1 SGHRS and CDR2 YFSETQ. The CDR3 nucleotides read TGCGCCAGCAGCAGCGGGACCGGAGGCGGAGAAAAACTGTTTTTT. It codes for CASSSGTGGGEKLFF.

This chain joins TRBV6-4 and TRBJ2-7; D may be TRBD2 (7 bases). Germline V CDR1 and CDR2: MRHNA, SNTAGT. The CDR3 runs 15 residues. The V and J ends lost 6 bases and 3 bases respectively, with 18 bases between them. The CDR3 reads CASSVTGTGGYEQYF. CDR3 coding DNA: TGTGCCAGCAGCGTCACAGGGACGGGAGGCTACGAGCAGTACTTC.

This clonotype was detected many times. V is TRBV20-1 and J is TRBJ2-5, with D possibly being TRBD1 (6 bases). Germline loops: CDR1 DFQATT, CDR2 SNEGSKA (reference sequence). The CDR3 is 14 residues long. V gave up 0 bases and J gave up 5 bases, with 13 bases separating them. CDR3 DNA: TGCAGTGCTAGAGATCACAGGGTAACGGAGACCCAGTACTTC. Protein: CSARDHRVTETQYF.

The chain employs TRBV27 and TRBJ2-7; 7 bases are a match to TRBD2. The CDR3 runs 15 residues. CDR1 is MNHEY, CDR2 SMNVEV, per germline (reference sequence). Unmatched junction bases numbered 8, after V lost 3 bases and J lost 3 bases. The CDR3 loop is CASSFGVGTNYEQYF. CDR3 in DNA: TGTGCCAGCAGTTTCGGAGTTGGGACTAACTACGAGCAGTACTTC.

The chain recombines TRBV9 with TRBJ2-2, with 9 bases matching TRBD2. After removal of 1 base from V and 6 bases from J, the junction contained 7 bases not matched to a gene. The CDR3 length is 16 residues. Germline lookup yields CDR1 SGDLS and CDR2 YYNGEE. The CDR3 loop is CASSVSAGGIPGELFF. CDR3 bases: TGTGCCAGCAGCGTATCTGCGGGAGGGATTCCCGGGGAGCTGTTTTTT.

Worth noting for this clonotype: Relative to the germline gene, one junction end is altered; a read error may explain this. This chain joins TRBV11-2 and TRBJ2-7, with 8 bases fitting TRBD1. The CDR3 sequence is 12 residues long. CDR1 and CDR2 (germline): SGHAT, FQNNGV. The CDR3 here is CASSKAGRGQNF. CDR3 nucleotide sequence: TGTGCCAGCAGCAAGGCGGGCAGGGGGCAGAACTTC.